This entry lists 26 T cell receptor beta chains sequenced from one sample in a study of CD8+ T cells in alopecia areata. Extraction of RNA preceded its reverse transcription into cDNA, which served as the sequencing template. This table comes from immunoSEQ multiplex PCR, and its TCRdb copy is limited to in-frame clones, with some not included. The sample contains 110,000 to 150,000 clones, about 85% of which appear only once. Treatment given: oral pan-JAK inhibitor, 5-10 mg twice daily. The input for sequencing was CD8+ T cells sorted from blood, taken at week 4, from a patient treated with tofacitinib. The receptors originated from a human donor with alopecia areata.

The chain is built from TRBV11-2 and TRBJ2-2; D unresolved. The ends were cut back, 4 bases at V and 4 bases at J, with 4 bases in the middle. Germline lookup yields CDR1 SGHAT and CDR2 FQNNGV. The CDR3 loop spans 12 amino acids. The CDR3 DNA follows: TGTGCCAGCAGCTCCAGCACCGGGGAGCTGTTTTTT. Amino acids: CASSSSTGELFF.

CDR3 amino acids: CASSDSIGPLTGELFF. In DNA form, the CDR3 reads TGTGCCAGCAGTGACTCTATAGGGCCCCTTACCGGGGAGCTGTTTTTT. The gene calls are TRBV6-4 and TRBJ2-2; D is unresolved. This CDR3 spans 16 amino acids. Germline assignment: CDR1 MRHNA and CDR2 SNTAGT. The germline V and J ends were trimmed by 0 bases and 5 bases, with 13 bases remaining between them.

The V gene is TRBV7-2, the J gene TRBJ1-2; TRBD1 matches at 10 bases. The length of the CDR3 is 15 residues. After removal of 4 bases from V and 3 bases from J, the junction contained 5 bases not matched to a gene. Germline V gene sequence: CDR1 SGHTA, CDR2 FQGNSA. In nucleotides, the CDR3 is TGTGCCAGCAGCTCGACAGGGGGCGCGTACTATGGCTACACCTTC. This codes for CASSSTGGAYYGYTF.

The V gene is TRBV27, the J gene TRBJ2-3; 13 bases agree with TRBD2. Germline CDR1 and CDR2: MNHEY and SMNVEV (reference sequence). Trimming removed 5 bases from V and 6 bases from J; junction bases left unmatched: 5. The CDR3 runs to 15 residues. In DNA, the CDR3 is TGTGCCAGCAGTCAACTAGCGGGGGGGCCTGATACGCAGTATTTT. It codes for CASSQLAGGPDTQYF.

In nucleotides, the CDR3 is TGTGCCTGGACCCCAGGGGATAACCACTATGGCTACACCTTC. Translated: CAWTPGDNHYGYTF. V and J are TRBV30 and TRBJ1-2; D is possibly TRBD1 (6 bases). Trimming shortened V by 4 bases and J by 3 bases, and 15 bases separated the two germline ends. From germline, CDR1 is GTSNPN and CDR2 SVGIG (reference sequence). This CDR3 contains 14 residues.

J is TRBJ2-1 and V is TRBV7-9; D is undetermined. Per germline, CDR1 SEHNR and CDR2 FQNEAQ (reference sequence). V was pared by 5 bases and J by 8 bases, with 10 bases between. The CDR3 spans 12 residues. This chain's CDR3 is CASSQTSDEQFF. Written as DNA, the CDR3 is TGTGCCAGCAGCCAAACAAGCGATGAGCAGTTCTTC.

V gene TRBV7-8 combines with J gene TRBJ2-5; D perhaps matches TRBD1 (7 bases). With 5 bases removed from V and 2 bases from J, the gap between germline ends came to 12 bases. The CDR3 extends over 14 amino acids. The germline CDR1 and CDR2 sequences are SGHVS and FQNEAQ. Written as DNA, the CDR3 is TGTGCCAGCAGCCCGCGGGACAGTCAAGAGACCCAGTACTTC. Translation gives CASSPRDSQETQYF.

Here the CDR3 reads CSANEDTQYF. The CDR3 bases are TGCAGTGCTAACGAGGATACGCAGTATTTT. The gene calls are TRBV20-1 and TRBJ2-3; no reliable D call. This CDR3 spans 10 amino acids. V shed 4 bases and J shed 6 bases, with 5 bases lying between them. Germline V lookup: CDR1 DFQATT, CDR2 SNEGSKA (reference sequence).

The gene calls are TRBV7-9 and TRBJ2-7; D perhaps matches TRBD2 (6 bases). Germline assignment: CDR1 SEHNR and CDR2 FQNEAQ (reference sequence). Trimming shortened V by 6 bases and J by 3 bases, and 15 bases separated the two germline ends. The length of the CDR3 is 14 residues. DNA of the CDR3: TGTGCCAGCAGGGGCCCGGGGGTAGGCTACGAGCAGTACTTC. Translating it yields CASRGPGVGYEQYF.

J is TRBJ2-6 and V is TRBV30, with D unclear. Trimming removed 1 base at V and 5 bases at J, with 21 bases between. In germline, CDR1 is GTSNPN, CDR2 SVGIG (reference sequence). This CDR3 contains 18 residues. The CDR3, as DNA: TGTGCCTGGAGTGCCGGATCCGGGTTTCTAGTCTGGGCCAACGTCCTGACTTTC. Translation: CAWSAGSGFLVWANVLTF.

This chain uses TRBV5-1 with TRBJ1-1; TRBD1 matches at 9 bases. The CDR3 sequence is 14 residues long. CDR1 is SGHRS, CDR2 YFSETQ, per germline. With 4 bases clipped from V and 4 bases from J, the junction kept 5 bases outside the gene matches. CDR3 amino acids: CASSTQGAGTEAFF. The CDR3 coding sequence is TGCGCCAGCAGCACACAGGGGGCGGGCACTGAAGCTTTCTTT.

Concerning this clone: Additional DNA sequences in this sample encode the identical CDR3. The V call is TRBV29-1, the J call TRBJ2-5; D is possibly TRBD2 (6 bases). The germline V gene encodes CDR1 SQVTM and CDR2 ANQGSEA. The CDR3 is 12 residues long. Trimming removed 4 bases from V and 0 bases from J, with 6 bases in between. The CDR3 loop is CSVGGDQETQYF. CDR3 bases: TGCAGCGTTGGGGGGGACCAAGAGACCCAGTACTTC.

The V call is TRBV27, the J call TRBJ2-5; no definite D call. V lost 0 bases, J lost 5 bases, and 10 bases lay in between. CDR1 MNHEY and CDR2 SMNVEV come from the germline V gene (reference sequence). This CDR3 has 14 residues. DNA for the CDR3: TGTGCCAGCAGTTTATCCCCAGTCAGGGAGACCCAGTACTTC. This translates into CASSLSPVRETQYF.

The V call is TRBV27, the J call TRBJ2-7; maybe TRBD1 (6 bases). Trimming removed 4 bases at V and 3 bases at J, with 13 bases between. CDR3 length: 14 residues. From germline, CDR1 is MNHEY and CDR2 SMNVEV (reference sequence). The CDR3 reads CASSWGQGSYEQYF. The CDR3 DNA follows: TGTGCCAGCAGTTGGGGGCAGGGAAGCTACGAGCAGTACTTC.

This clone has just a few counts. The chain links TRBV2 to TRBJ2-2; D is unclear. Germline V gives CDR1 SNHLY, CDR2 FYNNEI. The length of the CDR3 is 14 residues. V was cut by 5 bases and J by 4 bases, with 11 bases left in between. The CDR3 nucleotides are TGTGCCAGCAGTCTCGCCACCTTCACCGGGGAGCTGTTTTTT. This translates into CASSLATFTGELFF.

The V and J genes are TRBV27 and TRBJ2-1; TRBD1 matches at 7 bases. Trimming removed 5 bases from V and 4 bases from J; junction bases left unmatched: 5. The CDR3 loop spans 14 amino acids. Germline CDR1 and CDR2: MNHEY and SMNVEV (reference sequence). CDR3 in amino acids: CASSADRPYNEQFF. The CDR3 nucleotides read TGTGCCAGCAGTGCGGACAGGCCTTACAATGAGCAGTTCTTC.

This clone occurred once. The chain uses TRBV7-6 and TRBJ2-7; D remains ambiguous. V lost 1 base and J lost 5, with 12 bases in between. Germline V gene data show CDR1 as SGHVS and CDR2 as FNYEAQ. There are 14 residues in the CDR3. The CDR3 loop is CASSLGKGNDEQYF. In nucleotides, the CDR3 is TGTGCCAGCAGCTTAGGGAAGGGAAACGACGAGCAGTACTTC.

The V and J genes are TRBV4-1 and TRBJ2-3; TRBD2 agrees at 9 bases. V gave up 4 bases and J gave up 0 bases; unmatched junction bases: 8. The CDR3 covers 17 residues. Germline CDR1 is MGHRA and CDR2 is YSYEKL. CDR3 in amino acids: CASSLQRTSESTDTQYF. The CDR3 region has the DNA TGCGCCAGCAGCCTACAACGGACTAGCGAGAGCACAGATACGCAGTATTTT.

In this sample, this clone turned up a few times. The chain carries TRBV6-1 and TRBJ1-2; a possible D gene is TRBD1 (5 bases). The CDR3 runs 12 residues. Trimming pared 6 bases from V and 8 bases from J, leaving 13 bases between. Germline CDR1 and CDR2: MNHNS and SASEGT. The CDR3 loop reads CASRDGAGGYTF. The CDR3 bases are TGTGCCAGCAGGGACGGGGCGGGAGGCTACACCTTC.

The sample holds a few counts of this clone. The genes are TRBV6-1 and TRBJ2-3; TRBD1 agrees at 8 bases. From germline, CDR1 is MNHNS and CDR2 SASEGT. Trimming at V came to 1 base and at J to 2 bases, leaving 2 bases not matched to a gene. The length of the CDR3 is 15 residues. The CDR3 bases are TGTGCCAGCAGTGAAGGGACAGGGCACACAGATACGCAGTATTTT. The encoded protein is CASSEGTGHTDTQYF.

CDR3 residues: CASSEGGGSNQPQHF. CDR3 bases: TGTGCCAGCAGTGAAGGGGGGGGTAGCAATCAGCCCCAGCATTTT. The chain joins TRBV2 to TRBJ1-5, with a possible D match to TRBD1 (5 bases). V lost 1 base, J lost 0 bases, and 7 bases lay in between. The germline V gene encodes CDR1 SNHLY and CDR2 FYNNEI. The CDR3 sequence is 15 residues long.

The chain has TRBV9 and TRBJ1-1, with unresolved D. From germline, CDR1 is SGDLS and CDR2 YYNGEE. V was trimmed by 4 bases and J by 3 bases, leaving 13 bases between them. This CDR3 comprises 14 residues. The CDR3 loop reads CASSLSLADTEAFF. In DNA, the CDR3 is TGTGCCAGCAGCCTCTCCCTGGCGGACACTGAAGCTTTCTTT.

In this sample, this clone turned up a few times. The V call is TRBV7-9, the J call TRBJ2-3; D perhaps matches TRBD2 (6 bases). CDR1 is SEHNR, CDR2 FQNEAQ, per germline (reference sequence). Trimming left V 1 base short and J 4 bases short, with 15 bases between. This CDR3 comprises 16 residues. CDR3 bases: TGTGCCAGCAGCTTAGTGCCGGGGGACGGGGCAGATACGCAGTATTTT. Protein sequence: CASSLVPGDGADTQYF.

The sample holds one count of this clone. J is TRBJ2-1 and V is TRBV4-1, with D perhaps being TRBD1 or TRBD2 (5 bases each). The CDR3 spans 13 residues. V was trimmed by 1 base and J by 10 bases, leaving 11 bases between them. Germline-derived CDR1 and CDR2 are MGHRA and YSYEKL. CDR3 amino acids: CASSQVSGPEQFF. CDR3 sequence (DNA): TGCGCCAGCAGCCAAGTATCGGGACCGGAGCAGTTCTTC.

This sequence joins TRBV2 and TRBJ2-1; D remains ambiguous. The CDR3 consists of 10 residues. Per the germline V gene, CDR1 is SNHLY and CDR2 is FYNNEI. V lost 11 bases and J 9 bases, leaving 11 bases between the germline ends. The CDR3 loop reads CASVVGEQFF. DNA of the CDR3: TGTGCCTCCGTGGTCGGTGAGCAGTTCTTC.

The chain uses TRBV4-1 and TRBJ2-1, with D unclear. The CDR3 contains 13 residues. CDR1 is MGHRA, CDR2 YSYEKL, per germline. V was trimmed by 0 bases and J by 6 bases, leaving 6 bases between them. CDR3 nucleotides: TGCGCCAGCAGCCAAGAGGAACTCAATGAGCAGTTCTTC. Its protein is CASSQEELNEQFF.